These T cell receptor beta chains were read from a single sample in a study of cytomegalovirus exposure and HLA in healthy donors. TCRdb keeps only in-frame clones here, not all; method: immunoSEQ multiplex PCR. The sample consists of 110,000 to 150,000 clones, about four fifths of them appearing once. Input material: PBMCs. The receptors were sampled from a woman aged 40-49 years in good health and CMV-seropositive. The CDR3 runs from the conserved cysteine through the conserved F or W. The order of the fields is J gene, D gene, V gene, CDR3 DNA, CDR3 protein. A D gene is named only where the DNA matches it firmly.

TRBJ1-4 | . | TRBV19 | TGTGCCAGTAGTATCGGACAGACCCTCTCGAATGAAAAACTGTTTTTT | CASSIGQTLSNEKLFF
TRBJ2-5 | . | TRBV9 | TGTGCCAGCAGCGTAGTGGAGGGAAGGTCCCAAGAGACCCAGTACTTC | CASSVVEGRSQETQYF
TRBJ2-5 | TRBD2 | TRBV9 | TGTGCCAGCAGCGTTGTAGCGGGGCCTCAAGAGACCCAGTACTTC | CASSVVAGPQETQYF
TRBJ2-1 | TRBD2 | TRBV7-8 | TGTGCCAGCAGCGTAACACTAGCGGGAGGGGGGGAGCAGTTCTTC | CASSVTLAGGGEQFF
TRBJ2-7 | . | TRBV6-1 | TGTGCCAGCAGTGACCTAAGTAGCGGCTACGAGCAGTACTTC | CASSDLSSGYEQYF
TRBJ2-7 | . | TRBV7-9 | TGTGCCAGCAGCCACAACCTCTGGACAGCCTACGAGCAGTACTTC | CASSHNLWTAYEQYF
TRBJ2-5 | . | TRBV18 | TGTGCCAGCTCACCTTCTCGACCCGGGACTCAAGAGACCCAGTACTTC | CASSPSRPGTQETQYF
TRBJ2-7 | TRBD2 | TRBV9 | TGTGCCAGCAGCGTAGTAGTCGGGGGGGTTGGCGAGCAGTACTTC | CASSVVVGGVGEQYF
TRBJ2-3 | TRBD1 | TRBV5-4 | TGTGCCAGCAGCTTCCTGACAGGGGAGGCAGATACGCAGTATTTT | CASSFLTGEADTQYF
TRBJ1-5 | . | TRBV19 | TGTGCCAGTAGTATAGATGGCGGGGGTATTGGAGTCAATCAGCCCCAGCATTTT | CASSIDGGGIGVNQPQHF
TRBJ2-2 | . | TRBV18 | TGTGCCAGCTCACCACCCTTCTTCAGCGGGGAGCTGTTTTTT | CASSPPFFSGELFF
TRBJ1-2 | . | TRBV7-9 | TGTTCCAGCAGCTCAACAGGCAGGGGAACTATCAGCTATGGCTACACCTTC | CSSSSTGRGTISYGYTF
TRBJ2-3 | . | TRBV25-1 | TGTGCCAGCAGTGCCCTCAAGCACGGAGATACGCAGTATTTT | CASSALKHGDTQYF
TRBJ1-2 | TRBD1 | TRBV19 | TGTGCCAGTAGTTCCTTGGGACAGGGGGATCTTGGCTACACCTTC | CASSSLGQGDLGYTF